This TCR beta chain was obtained from a study of blood T cell repertoires in COVID-19. Overall study context: Spain, Italy and the United States supplied samples that represented acute and convalescent COVID-19. PBMCs, B-cell-depleted T cells, or T cells provided the cDNA or gDNA that made up the material.

Germline lookup yields CDR1 GTSNPN and CDR2 SVGIG (reference sequence). This CDR3 has 12 amino acids. The V end lost 1 base, the J end lost 6 bases, and 9 bases lay between the germline ends. In the authors' workflow: It was from reference gene primer amplification that nucleated cell counts were estimated. Clones were sequenced by immunoSEQ multiplex PCR, and TCRdb holds only the in-frame ones, with some missing. Clone size and V and J calls were adopted from that table, with D and trimming inferred from the DNA. The data contain about 54,000 clones, about four fifths of them singletons. This chain links TRBV30 with TRBJ1-2, with TRBD1 as a possible D gene (5 bases). The clonotype was recovered from a woman aged 55-70 years with acute or convalescent COVID-19. Sequencing was done on a sample of peripheral blood. The DNA of the CDR3 is TGTGCCTGGAGTGCAGGGTTCGATGGCTACACCTTC. Protein sequence: CAWSAGFDGYTF. The full variable domain, its missing parts supplied by reference TRBV30 and TRBJ1-2, is SQTIHQWPATLVQPVGSPLSLECTVEGTSNPNLYWYRQAAGRGLQLLFYSVGIGQISSEVPQNLSASRPQDRQFILSSKKLLLSDSGFYLCAWSAGFDGYTFGSGTRLTVV.